Each of the 18 T cell receptor beta chains below was sequenced from the same sample in a study of post-analysis software for immune sequencing data. Study-level results: Among a few TRBV segments more frequent in patients than controls were TRBV5-6, TRBV5-1 and TRBV20-1.

These receptors are not linked to any known antigen. Each TCR beta cDNA library carried unique molecular identifiers. MiXCR, run by TCRdb on the PCR reads, gives a single entry per CDR3 protein. The table has some 800,000 distinct CDR3 sequences, just over 45% seen once. The material sequenced was blood. The receptors were gathered from a girl aged 10 to 17 with multiple sclerosis.

J is TRBJ2-1 and V is TRBV7-9; D unclear. The end of the DNA aligns better with TRBJ2-7, so the J call may be wrong. Germline V CDR1 and CDR2: SEHNR, FQNEAQ (reference sequence). This CDR3 is built from 12 residues. In nucleotides, the CDR3 is TGTGCCAGCAGCCTTGGGTCCAACGGGCAGTACTTC. It codes for CASSLGSNGQYF.

CDR3 residues: CASSYSESGSPEAFF. As DNA, the CDR3 is TGTGCCAGCAGTTACTCCGAATCGGGCAGCCCTGAAGCTTTCTTT. This rearrangement joins TRBV6-5 to TRBJ1-1, with unresolved D. V lost 0 bases and J 6 bases, leaving 14 bases between the germline ends. The CDR3 consists of 15 residues. Germline-derived CDR1 and CDR2 are MNHEY and SVGAGI.

This clonotype showed up just a few times. V usage is TRBV10-3 and J usage is TRBJ1-1; D gene unclear. Trimming cost V 4 bases and J 1 base, with 10 bases left between them. CDR3 size: 14 residues. Per the germline V gene, CDR1 is ENHRY and CDR2 is SYGVKD. CDR3 sequence: CAISAVQQNTEAFF. CDR3 sequence (DNA): TGTGCCATCAGTGCAGTCCAGCAGAACACTGAAGCTTTCTTT.

This clonotype was seen ten or more times. One end of the junction fails to match germline, which may point to a read error. The chain carries TRBV27 and TRBJ2-7; maybe TRBD2 (5 bases). This CDR3 contains 12 residues. CDR1 and CDR2 (germline): MNHEY, SMNVEV (reference sequence). CDR3 DNA sequence: TGTGCCAGCAGCTTATCCGGGAACGAGCAGTACTTC. The encoded protein is CASSLSGNEQYF.

The V and J genes are TRBV6-5 and TRBJ1-2; D is unresolved. Trimming pared 2 bases from V and 4 bases from J, leaving 11 bases between. Germline V gene data show CDR1 as MNHEY and CDR2 as SVGAGI. CDR3 length equals 14 residues. The CDR3 coding sequence is TGTGCCAGCAGTTACAGTGGCAGAAGCTATGGCTACACCTTC. This codes for CASSYSGRSYGYTF.

V usage is TRBV5-1 and J usage is TRBJ2-1; TRBD2 matches 14 bases. V gave up 5 bases and J gave up 7 bases; unmatched junction bases: 5. There are 15 residues in the CDR3. Germline CDR1 reads SGHRS; CDR2 reads YFSETQ. CDR3: CASSRGTSGSNEQFF. The CDR3 DNA reads as TGCGCCAGCAGTCGAGGGACTAGCGGGAGTAATGAGCAGTTCTTC.

CDR3 nucleotides: TGTGCCAGCAGCCCGAAGACAGCGGGGCCTTACAATGAGCAGTTCTTC. Its protein is CASSPKTAGPYNEQFF. V gene TRBV14 combines with J gene TRBJ2-1, with 7 bases aligning to TRBD2. Germline V gene lookup returns CDR1 SGHDN and CDR2 FVKESK. The junction had 10 bases not matched to a gene; V was cut back by 4 bases and J by 4 bases. The CDR3 has 16 amino acids.

The V gene is TRBV6-5, the J gene TRBJ1-1; D remains ambiguous. With 6 bases removed from V and 8 bases from J, the gap between germline ends came to 10 bases. CDR3 size: 11 residues. Germline V gene sequence: CDR1 MNHEY, CDR2 SVGAGI. The CDR3: CASRYLGEAFF. In DNA, the CDR3 is TGTGCCAGCAGGTATCTCGGGGAAGCTTTCTTT.

This sequence joins TRBV10-2 and TRBJ1-2, with D unclear. Germline V gene sequence: CDR1 WSHSY, CDR2 SAAADI. V was shortened by 2 bases and J by 8 bases, with 12 bases between the two germline ends. The CDR3 is made up of 13 amino acids. Here the CDR3 DNA reads TGCGCCAGCAGTGAGGTGGCAGGCGGCGGCTACACCTTC. Amino acids: CASSEVAGGGYTF.

The gene calls are TRBV3-1 and TRBJ2-3; 11 bases match TRBD2. V was pared by 1 base and J by 6 bases, with 6 bases of the junction left unmatched. CDR3 size: 16 residues. Germline lookup yields CDR1 LGHDT and CDR2 YNNKEL (reference sequence). CDR3 loop: CASSQGIAGGPDTQYF. Here the CDR3 DNA reads TGTGCCAGCAGCCAAGGAATAGCGGGAGGGCCGGATACGCAGTATTTT.

The chain couples TRBV12-3 or TRBV12-4 to TRBJ2-5, with 7 bases identical to TRBD2. This CDR3 is built from 15 residues. J gave up 9 bases and V 5 bases, and 15 bases lay outside the gene matches. DNA of the CDR3: TGTGCCAGCAGTCCTATTAGCGGGCCCAATTGGGCCCAGTACTTC. Its translation: CASSPISGPNWAQYF.

The chain carries TRBV10-3 and TRBJ2-3; TRBD2 matches at 12 bases. This CDR3 spans 16 amino acids. Germline-derived CDR1 and CDR2 are ENHRY and SYGVKD. V lost 3 bases, J lost 5 bases, and 6 bases stayed unmatched. The CDR3 DNA follows: TGTGCCATCAGTGATCGGACTAGCGGGAAAGTAGATACGCAGTATTTT. It encodes CAISDRTSGKVDTQYF.

The table lists this clonotype with a count of one. The CDR3 loop is CASSLASQNEQFF. CDR3 nucleotides: TGTGCCAGCAGCTTAGCCAGTCAGAATGAGCAGTTCTTC. This chain uses TRBV11-3 with TRBJ2-1; no clear D gene. The V and J ends lost 1 base and 7 bases respectively, with 8 bases between them. From germline, CDR1 is SGHNT and CDR2 YENEEA. The CDR3 has 13 residues.

The gene calls are TRBV5-1 and TRBJ2-5, with TRBD2 matching 14 bases. CDR3 length equals 17 residues. Per germline, CDR1 SGHRS and CDR2 YFSETQ. Trimming cost V 4 bases and J 5 bases; bases outside gene matches: 10. CDR3 amino acids: CASSLLGLAGARETQYF. The CDR3 DNA is TGCGCCAGCAGCCTTCTGGGACTAGCGGGAGCACGGGAGACCCAGTACTTC. The full variable domain, with the rest looked up from reference TRBV5-1 and TRBJ2-5, is KAGVTQTPRYLIKTRGQQVTLSCSPISGHRSVSWYQQTPGQGLQFLFEYFSETQRNKGNFPGRFSGRQFSNSRSEMNVSTLELGDSALYLCASSLLGLAGARETQYFGPGTRLLVL.

The chain links TRBV5-6 to TRBJ2-1, with D hard to call. The CDR3 has 12 residues. CDR1 and CDR2 (germline): SGHDT, YYEEEE. V lost 2 bases and J 9 bases, leaving 9 bases between the germline ends. The CDR3 bases are TGTGCCAGCAGCTTTCCCGACGGTGAGCAGTTCTTC. This codes for CASSFPDGEQFF.

The V call is TRBV7-9, the J call TRBJ2-4; 7 bases line up with TRBD1. The J call may not be correct, given that the DNA end is closer to TRBJ2-5. The V gene's germline CDR1 is SEHNR and CDR2 FQNEAQ (reference sequence). The CDR3 contains 16 residues. This CDR3 is CASSLPQGSRIETQYF. CDR3 bases: TGTGCCAGCAGCTTGCCACAGGGGAGTCGGATAGAGACCCAGTACTTC.

This clonotype was seen a few times. The gene calls are TRBV29-1 and TRBJ2-1; possibly TRBD2 for D (6 bases). Germline CDR1 and CDR2: SQVTM and ANQGSEA. The CDR3 totals 16 residues. Trimming shortened V by 4 bases and J by 1 base, and 17 bases separated the two germline ends. The CDR3 region has the DNA TGCAGCGTTGTCGGTCCACTCGGGGGATCCTACAATGAGCAGTTCTTC. Translated: CSVVGPLGGSYNEQFF.

CDR3 region: CASSEWEYEQFF. The CDR3 nucleotides are TGCGCCAGCAGCGAGTGGGAGTATGAGCAGTTCTTC. The rearrangement uses TRBV5-1 and TRBJ2-1, with D perhaps matching TRBD2 (5 bases). Trimming removed 4 bases at V and 8 bases at J, with 10 bases between. Germline V gene sequence: CDR1 SGHRS, CDR2 YFSETQ. The CDR3 totals 12 residues.